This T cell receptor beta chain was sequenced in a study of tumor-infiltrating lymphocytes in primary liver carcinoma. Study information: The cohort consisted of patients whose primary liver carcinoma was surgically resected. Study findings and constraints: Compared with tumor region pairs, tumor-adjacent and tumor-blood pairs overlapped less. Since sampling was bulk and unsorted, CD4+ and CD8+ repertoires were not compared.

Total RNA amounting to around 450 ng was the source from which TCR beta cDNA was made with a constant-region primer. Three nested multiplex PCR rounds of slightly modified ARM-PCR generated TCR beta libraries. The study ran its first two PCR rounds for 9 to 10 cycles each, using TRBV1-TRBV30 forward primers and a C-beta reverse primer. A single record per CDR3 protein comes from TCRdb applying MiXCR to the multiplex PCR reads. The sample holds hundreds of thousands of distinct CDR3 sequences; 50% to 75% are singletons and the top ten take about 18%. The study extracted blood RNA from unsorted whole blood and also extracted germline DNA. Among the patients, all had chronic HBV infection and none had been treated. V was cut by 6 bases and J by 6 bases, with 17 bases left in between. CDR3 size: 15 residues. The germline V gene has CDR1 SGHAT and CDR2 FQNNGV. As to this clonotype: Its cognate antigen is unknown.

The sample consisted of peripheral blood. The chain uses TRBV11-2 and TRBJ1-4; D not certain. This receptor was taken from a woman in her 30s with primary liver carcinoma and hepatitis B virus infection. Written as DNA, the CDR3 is TGTGCCAGCAGGTTCGGACCCCTGGGGTATGAAAAACTGTTTTTT. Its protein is CASRFGPLGYEKLFF.